This TCR beta chain was sequenced in a study of technical replicates of blood from four donors. This clone showed up just once. Sequenced by immunoSEQ multiplex PCR; TCRdb stores in-frame clones only, minus some. The top ten hold roughly a tenth of the sample, which has approximately 18,000 clones, 65% to 85% seen once. Germline CDR1 and CDR2: MNHEY and SMNVEV (reference sequence). The germline V and J ends were trimmed by 3 bases and 5 bases, with 31 bases remaining between them. This CDR3 has 20 amino acids. The specimen was PBMCs. The clonotype comes from a human donor in good health. Some clones in this sample may be carry-over from other donors' samples. The chain carries TRBV27 and TRBJ2-5; D may be TRBD1 (6 bases). The CDR3 spells CASSFRVPSPGQPLWETQYF. The CDR3 region has the DNA TGTGCCAGCAGTTTCCGAGTTCCAAGCCCCGGACAGCCGCTGTGGGAGACCCAGTACTTC.